One and the same sample provided the 5 T cell receptor beta chains below, sequenced in a study of blood T cell repertoires in COVID-19. Libraries were prepared by immunoSEQ multiplex PCR; TCRdb keeps only in-frame clonotypes and omits some of them. Of fewer than 200,000 clones in the sample, roughly four fifths were seen once. The sample consisted of peripheral blood. Receptor source: a human donor in a cohort sampled during active COVID-19.

The V call is TRBV28, the J call TRBJ1-2; 10 bases line up with TRBD1. Trimming cost V 6 bases and J 6 bases; bases outside gene matches: 4. This CDR3 has 13 amino acids. The germline CDR1 and CDR2 sequences are MDHEN and SYDVKM. The CDR3 loop is CASSLGQGDGYTF. CDR3 DNA: TGTGCCAGCAGCTTAGGACAGGGGGATGGCTACACCTTC.

The chain has TRBV27 and TRBJ2-3, with D unclear. Germline V gene data show CDR1 as MNHEY and CDR2 as SMNVEV (reference sequence). Trimming took 8 bases from V and 7 from J, leaving 13 bases between them. The CDR3 runs to 12 residues. CDR3 DNA sequence: TGTGCCAGCGCGCCCTCTGGTAATACGCAGTATTTT. Protein: CASAPSGNTQYF.

CDR3 DNA sequence: TGCGCCAGCAGCTTGGTTATCATCGGGGACAGATCCCCCTACGAGCAGTACTTC. The encoded protein is CASSLVIIGDRSPYEQYF. The chain has TRBV5-1 and TRBJ2-7, with 7 bases matching TRBD1. CDR3 length: 18 residues. J was trimmed by 2 bases and V by 0 bases; bases with no gene match: 14. In germline, CDR1 is SGHRS, CDR2 YFSETQ.

This clone came up once. V gene TRBV19 combines with J gene TRBJ2-7; TRBD1 matches at 7 bases. Looked up from germline, CDR1 is LNHDA and CDR2 is SQIVND (reference sequence). This CDR3 region has 13 residues. J lost 5 bases, V lost 6 bases, and 7 bases had no gene match. The CDR3, as DNA: TGTGCCAGTAGAAGGGGGCCAAGGGACGAGCAGTACTTC. Translating it yields CASRRGPRDEQYF.

The V call is TRBV11-1, the J call TRBJ2-2, with D possibly being TRBD1 (6 bases). CDR1 SGHAT and CDR2 FQDESV come from the germline V gene (reference sequence). The CDR3 runs to 15 residues. V was clipped by 1 base and J by 0 bases, with 6 bases between them. DNA for the CDR3: TGTGCCAGCAGCTTAGACAGGGCGAACACCGGGGAGCTGTTTTTT. Translation gives CASSLDRANTGELFF.